This entry describes one T cell receptor beta chain. The entry originates in a study of blood T cell repertoires in COVID-19. Study background: Sites across the United States, Italy and Spain contributed samples from acute and convalescent COVID-19.

The CDR3 sequence is 13 residues long. Trimming stripped 2 bases from V and 10 bases from J, with 12 bases between. Per germline, CDR1 LGHNT and CDR2 FRNRAP. Original processing notes: Amplification of reference gene primers was used by the study to estimate nucleated cell counts. Libraries were prepared by immunoSEQ multiplex PCR; TCRdb keeps only in-frame clonotypes and omits some of them. V and J calls and clone size follow that table, whereas D and trimming were derived from the DNA. The sample has fewer than 130,000 clones; approximately 82% are singletons. This rearrangement joins TRBV12-5 to TRBJ1-3; possible D gene TRBD1, 5 bases. Sequencing was done on a sample of peripheral blood. The clonotype comes from a woman at least 80 years old with acute or convalescent COVID-19. CDR3 sequence (DNA): TGTGCTAGTGGTTTGTCAGGGCGGGGGACCATATATTTT. Translation gives CASGLSGRGTIYF.